Below, 20 T cell receptor beta chains from the same sample are listed, as sequenced in a study of T cells after yellow fever vaccination. TCRdb re-analysed the 5' RACE reads in MiXCR, keeping a single row per CDR3 protein. The repertoire has more than 95,000 distinct CDR3 sequences, 7.2% of them found once; the top ten carry roughly 2.8%. Here the sequenced sample was CD4+ T cells sorted from PBMCs, taken roughly 45 days after the first yellow fever vaccination. The receptors were sampled from a man younger than 35 who received the YFV17D yellow fever vaccine.

This clonotype was picked up a small number of times. The rearrangement links TRBV5-4 to TRBJ2-7, with D unresolved. This CDR3 spans 14 amino acids. Germline V gene lookup returns CDR1 SGHNT and CDR2 YYREEE (reference sequence). Between the trimmed V and J ends, which lost 1 base and 2 bases, there was a span of 10 bases. The CDR3 nucleotides read TGTGCCAGCAGCTTGTGGCTTCCCCCCTACGAGCAGTACTTC. Its translation is CASSLWLPPYEQYF.

V gene TRBV5-1 combines with J gene TRBJ1-1, with TRBD1 identical over 8 bases. The CDR3 contains 15 residues. Germline V CDR1 and CDR2: SGHRS, YFSETQ. J lost 1 base, V lost 4 bases, and 6 bases had no gene match. CDR3 amino acids: CASSGGTGGNTEAFF. In nucleotides, the CDR3 is TGCGCCAGCAGCGGAGGGACAGGTGGGAACACTGAAGCTTTCTTT.

In its sample, this clonotype was seen many times. The V call is TRBV23-1, the J call TRBJ2-5, with 8 bases identical to TRBD2. TRBV23-1 is an ORF; its function is uncertain. The CDR3 length is 14 residues. With 5 bases clipped from V and 5 bases from J, the junction kept 7 bases outside the gene matches. CDR3 sequence reads: CASSSGGAGETQYF. For the CDR3, the DNA is TGCGCCAGCAGTTCCGGGGGGGCCGGGGAGACCCAGTACTTC.

The chain links TRBV9 to TRBJ2-6; D tentatively fits TRBD1 or TRBD2 (5 bases each). The CDR3 has 18 amino acids. Germline V gene data show CDR1 as SGDLS and CDR2 as YYNGEE. The ends were cut back, 4 bases at V and 4 bases at J, with 21 bases in the middle. The chain's CDR3 is CASSLVAGNPGGANVLTF. CDR3 nucleotides: TGTGCCAGCAGCTTGGTGGCAGGGAACCCGGGAGGGGCCAACGTCCTGACTTTC.

The chain is built from TRBV18 and TRBJ2-2, with TRBD1 matching 7 bases. Germline trimming cut 4 bases from V and 6 bases from J; bases unmatched to any gene: 2. Looked up from germline, CDR1 is KGHSH and CDR2 is LQKENI. This CDR3 is built from 13 residues. CDR3 nucleotide sequence: TGTGCCAGCTCACGGGACAGCGCCGGGGAGCTGTTTTTT. Translating it yields CASSRDSAGELFF. The whole variable domain, remainder taken from reference TRBV18 and TRBJ2-2, is NAGVMQNPRHLVRRRGQEARLRCSPMKGHSHVYWYRQLPEEGLKFMVYLQKENIIDESGMPKERFSAEFPKEGPSILRIQQVVRGDSAAYFCASSRDSAGELFFGEGSRLTVL.

This clonotype was counted at least ten times. V is TRBV5-1 and J is TRBJ2-3, with D unclear. CDR1 SGHRS and CDR2 YFSETQ come from the germline V gene. V dropped 0 bases and J dropped 6 bases, with 8 bases sitting between them. The CDR3 covers 13 residues. CDR3 loop: CASSLDSFDTQYF. CDR3 nucleotides: TGCGCCAGCAGCTTGGACAGTTTCGATACGCAGTATTTT.

Turning to this clonotype: One end of the junction varies from germline; a read error may be responsible. The chain has TRBV7-8 and TRBJ2-3, with 8 positions matching TRBD2. This CDR3 is built from 16 residues. Germline CDR1 reads SGHVS; CDR2 reads FQNEAQ. The CDR3 nucleotides read TGTGCCCGCAGCCTTACACGGGGGGGGGGGACAGATACGCAGTATTTT. Translating gives CARSLTRGGGTDTQYF.

This clonotype showed up many times. V gene TRBV20-1 combines with J gene TRBJ2-3, with D possibly being TRBD2 (5 bases). Germline CDR1 DFQATT, CDR2 SNEGSKA (reference sequence). Trimming removed 6 bases from V and 1 base from J, with 20 bases in between. The CDR3 contains 16 residues. Written as DNA, the CDR3 is TGCAGTGCCCAAGATGCGGGTAAATTCGGCACAGATACGCAGTATTTT. Amino acids: CSAQDAGKFGTDTQYF.

V is TRBV7-9 and J is TRBJ1-2; a weak D match, TRBD1 (5 bases). The CDR3 sequence is 13 residues long. Germline V gene lookup returns CDR1 SEHNR and CDR2 FQNEAQ (reference sequence). Trimming stripped 5 bases from V and 4 bases from J, with 11 bases between. CDR3 protein: CASSPGVVYGYTF. CDR3 coding DNA: TGTGCCAGCAGCCCGGGGGTGGTCTATGGCTACACCTTC.

This clonotype was detected many times. The J gene is TRBJ1-6, the V gene TRBV15; no clear D gene. Trimming cost V 5 bases and J 0 bases, with 14 bases left between them. Germline V gene lookup returns CDR1 LNHNV and CDR2 YYDKDF (reference sequence). The CDR3 length is 17 residues. CDR3: CATSWGTPSSYNSPLHF. Written as DNA, the CDR3 is TGTGCCACCAGCTGGGGTACCCCAAGCTCCTATAATTCACCCCTCCACTTT.

Regarding this clonotype: An end of the junction differs from the germline gene, which may be a read error. V gene TRBV20-1 combines with J gene TRBJ2-5; 7 nucleotides align to TRBD1. CDR1 DFQATT and CDR2 SNEGSKA come from the germline V gene (reference sequence). This CDR3 contains 15 residues. CDR3 sequence reads: CNARERGNRGETQYF. The CDR3 DNA reads TGCAATGCTAGAGAGCGAGGAAACAGGGGAGAGACCCAGTACTTC.

The table lists this clonotype with many counts. J is TRBJ1-1 and V is TRBV10-3; a weak D match, TRBD1 (6 bases). Trimming took 3 bases from V and 6 from J, leaving 14 bases between them. This CDR3 region has 14 residues. Germline CDR1 is ENHRY and CDR2 is SYGVKD. The chain's CDR3 is CAISEIAGEAEAFF. The CDR3 coding sequence is TGTGCCATCAGTGAAATCGCAGGGGAAGCTGAAGCTTTCTTT.

In regard to this clonotype: This may be a read error, as it is one base from a much larger clone. The V call is TRBV7-6, the J call TRBJ2-5, with D maybe TRBD2 (5 bases). Germline values: CDR1 SGHVS, CDR2 FNYEAQ. Trimming cost V 0 bases and J 5 bases, with 16 bases left between them. The CDR3 spans 16 residues. CDR3 sequence: CASSLAMYGRGETQYF. The DNA of the CDR3 is TGTGCCAGCAGCTTAGCGATGTATGGGAGAGGGGAGACCCAGTACTTC.

This clonotype was counted at least ten times. V and J are TRBV20-1 and TRBJ2-5, with 9 bases that match TRBD2. Germline CDR1 and CDR2: DFQATT and SNEGSKA (reference sequence). Trimming removed 3 bases from V and 5 bases from J; junction bases left unmatched: 16. CDR3 size: 17 residues. CDR3 in amino acids: CSASPEYLRGGQETQYF. DNA of the CDR3: TGCAGTGCTAGCCCCGAGTACCTGCGGGGGGGGCAGGAGACCCAGTACTTC.

This clonotype was detected many times. This chain links TRBV7-3 with TRBJ2-2; D ambiguous. V lost 0 bases to trimming and J lost 1 base, with 3 bases between them. The CDR3 loop spans 14 amino acids. CDR1 SGHTA and CDR2 FQGTGA come from the germline V gene. The CDR3 spells CASSLTGNTGELFF. CDR3 DNA: TGTGCCAGCAGCTTAACAGGGAACACCGGGGAGCTGTTTTTT.

This clonotype was seen repeatedly, ten times or more. The chain is built from TRBV7-2 and TRBJ1-6, with a weak D call TRBD1 (6 bases). CDR1 SGHTA and CDR2 FQGNSA come from the germline V gene. The CDR3 covers 16 residues. Trimming pared 6 bases from V and 2 bases from J, leaving 14 bases between. CDR3 residues: CASRQDRTPYNSPLHF. CDR3 DNA sequence: TGTGCCAGCAGACAGGACAGAACCCCCTATAATTCACCCCTCCACTTT. The whole variable domain, remainder taken from reference TRBV7-2 and TRBJ1-6, is GAGVSQSPSNKVTEKGKDVELRCDPISGHTALYWYRQSLGQGLEFLIYFQGNSAPDKSGLPSDRFSAERTGGSVSTLTIQRTQQEDSAVYLCASRQDRTPYNSPLHFGNGTRLTVT.

This clonotype has at least ten counts. V and J are TRBV20-1 and TRBJ2-7, with D perhaps matching TRBD1 (6 bases). Germline V CDR1 and CDR2: DFQATT, SNEGSKA (reference sequence). V lost 4 bases to trimming and J lost 7 bases, with 14 bases between them. The CDR3 sequence is 12 residues long. The CDR3 protein is CSATQGPLEQYF. The CDR3 DNA sequence: TGCAGTGCTACGCAGGGGCCGCTAGAGCAGTACTTC.

Ten or more counts support this clonotype. CDR3 bases: TGCGCCAGCAGCCAAGATCGGGTTGGAAACACCATATATTTT. Translating it yields CASSQDRVGNTIYF. The chain uses TRBV4-3 and TRBJ1-3; D not resolved. Germline V CDR1 and CDR2: LGHNA, YSLEER. The CDR3 has 14 residues. Trimming stripped 0 bases from V and 3 bases from J, with 6 bases between.

This clonotype was observed at least ten times. The V call is TRBV5-6, the J call TRBJ1-3; possibly TRBD1 for D (5 bases). Germline CDR1 and CDR2: SGHDT and YYEEEE. The CDR3 is 18 residues long. V lost 4 bases and J lost 9, with 29 bases in between. The CDR3 nucleotides read TGTGCCAGCAGCCAACCCCGCGCTGTTGGGGGTCCCCGAGGCACCATATATTTT. Translating gives CASSQPRAVGGPRGTIYF.

This clonotype was counted ten times or more. The chain joins TRBV5-1 to TRBJ1-3; D uncertain. In germline, CDR1 is SGHRS, CDR2 YFSETQ. V gave up 0 bases and J gave up 2 bases, with 6 bases separating them. The CDR3 length is 14 residues. CDR3 sequence: CASSLVGPGNTIYF. In DNA, the CDR3 is TGCGCCAGCAGCTTGGTAGGGCCTGGAAACACCATATATTTT.